One sample yielded the 31 T cell receptor beta chains listed below, sequenced in a study of beta chain features in type 1 diabetes. Study-level results: A moderate, significant TCRB CDR3 shortening appeared in type 1 diabetes across four CD4+ subsets.

Sequencing targeted expressed TCRB transcripts, as all isolated RNA had been reverse transcribed. The table came from immunoSEQ multiplex PCR; TCRdb's copy has only in-frame clones and leaves some out. The sample holds nearly 350,000 clones; roughly a tenth are singletons and the top ten take approximately 1%. These receptors' targets are unknown. Sequencing was carried out using central memory CD4+ T cells from blood. The source is a young man with type 1 diabetes.

CDR3 region: CASSADDGETQYF. DNA for the CDR3: TGTGCCAGCAGCGCCGACGATGGGGAGACCCAGTACTTC. The chain combines TRBV9 with TRBJ2-5; unclear D gene. Trimming stripped 3 bases from V and 5 bases from J, with 11 bases between. The CDR3 sequence is 13 residues long. CDR1 and CDR2 from the germline V gene are SGDLS and YYNGEE.

Note on this clone: This same CDR3 is encoded by further DNA sequences in the sample. The rearrangement links TRBV7-9 to TRBJ2-5, with D uncertain. The CDR3 length is 12 residues. In germline, CDR1 is SEHNR, CDR2 FQNEAQ (reference sequence). The ends were cut back, 2 bases at V and 5 bases at J, with 6 bases in the middle. CDR3 amino acids: CASSLIGETQYF. The DNA of the CDR3 is TGTGCCAGCAGCTTAATCGGTGAGACCCAGTACTTC.

This clone was seen repeatedly, ten times or more. The gene calls are TRBV4-3 and TRBJ2-1; D call uncertain. The CDR3 runs to 13 residues. CDR1 and CDR2 (germline): LGHNA, YSLEER. The ends were cut back, 0 bases at V and 7 bases at J, with 7 bases in the middle. CDR3 amino acids: CASSQEVANEQFF. CDR3 DNA sequence: TGCGCCAGCAGCCAAGAAGTTGCGAATGAGCAGTTCTTC.

This clone was detected only a few times. The DNA of the CDR3 is TGTGCCAGCAGCTCTGGAGGTTCTAATCAGCCCCAGCATTTT. It codes for CASSSGGSNQPQHF. The chain couples TRBV7-2 to TRBJ1-5; D ambiguous. From germline, CDR1 is SGHTA and CDR2 FQGNSA. V lost 4 bases and J 4 bases, leaving 11 bases between the germline ends. The CDR3 runs to 14 residues. Full variable domain (missing parts from reference TRBV7-2 and TRBJ1-5): GAGVSQSPSNKVTEKGKDVELRCDPISGHTALYWYRQSLGQGLEFLIYFQGNSAPDKSGLPSDRFSAERTGGSVSTLTIQRTQQEDSAVYLCASSSGGSNQPQHFGDGTRLSIL.

The chain carries TRBV19 and TRBJ2-1; TRBD2 aligns across 8 bases. The CDR3 is 16 amino acids. V trimming: 4 bases; J trimming: 8 bases; junction bases outside the gene matches: 13. Germline lookup yields CDR1 LNHDA and CDR2 SQIVND (reference sequence). Here the CDR3 reads CASSRVAGQSFDEQFF. CDR3 nucleotides: TGTGCCAGTAGTAGGGTAGCGGGGCAGTCTTTTGATGAGCAGTTCTTC.

This clone was recorded once. One base away lies a much larger clone, so this may be a sequencing read error. V and J are TRBV5-6 and TRBJ1-4; 8 bases are a match to TRBD1. From germline, CDR1 is SGHDT and CDR2 YYEEEE. CDR3 size: 14 residues. With V trimmed by 3 bases and J by 6 bases, 4 bases remained unmatched. CDR3 sequence reads: CASSSTGEDEKLFF. The DNA of the CDR3 is TGTGCCAGCAGCTCGACAGGGGAGGATGAAAAACTGTTTTTT.

This clone was counted between two and nine times. The identical CDR3 is also encoded by other nucleotide sequences in the sample. The chain is built from TRBV7-2 and TRBJ1-1, with D possibly TRBD1 on 5 matching bases. Germline loops: CDR1 SGHTA, CDR2 FQGNSA. Trimming shortened V by 0 bases and J by 2 bases, and 7 bases separated the two germline ends. CDR3 length: 14 amino acids. The CDR3 region is CASSLAGDNTEAFF. The CDR3, as DNA: TGTGCCAGCAGCTTAGCAGGGGATAACACTGAAGCTTTCTTT.

The chain is built from TRBV5-1 and TRBJ1-1; a possible D gene is TRBD1 (6 bases). Per the germline V gene, CDR1 is SGHRS and CDR2 is YFSETQ. Trimming removed 0 bases from V and 2 bases from J, with 11 bases in between. The CDR3 consists of 15 residues. The CDR3 here is CASSLGTATNTEAFF. CDR3 nucleotides: TGCGCCAGCAGCTTGGGGACAGCCACCAACACTGAAGCTTTCTTT.

V usage is TRBV9 and J usage is TRBJ1-2; TRBD1 matches at 8 bases. Germline CDR1 reads SGDLS; CDR2 reads YYNGEE. The CDR3 spans 15 residues. J lost 4 bases, V lost 0 bases, and 5 bases had no gene match. The DNA of the CDR3 is TGTGCCAGCAGCGTAGAATCAGGGGGCGTCTATGGCTACACCTTC. Translating it yields CASSVESGGVYGYTF.

The CDR3 here is CASGSPSGVGDTQYF. DNA of the CDR3: TGTGCCAGCGGGTCACCTAGCGGGGTAGGAGATACGCAGTATTTT. The chain links TRBV6-5 to TRBJ2-3, with 9 bases fitting TRBD2. The CDR3 runs 15 residues. V trimming: 8 bases; J trimming: 5 bases; junction bases outside the gene matches: 11. Germline V gene lookup returns CDR1 MNHEY and CDR2 SVGAGI.

The chain recombines TRBV29-1 with TRBJ2-1; D gene uncertain. Between the trimmed V and J ends, which lost 4 bases and 0 bases, there was a span of 7 bases. Germline V lookup: CDR1 SQVTM, CDR2 ANQGSEA. This CDR3 region has 13 residues. The CDR3 DNA sequence: TGCAGCGTTGGGAGCAGCTCCTACAATGAGCAGTTCTTC. Translated: CSVGSSSYNEQFF.

This clone was observed a few times. The CDR3 bases are TGTGCCAGCAGCTCCCGTTCCACCAGTGGCTACACCTTC. It is translated as CASSSRSTSGYTF. This rearrangement joins TRBV7-2 to TRBJ1-2; D uncertain. V lost 4 bases and J lost 7, with 13 bases in between. Per the germline V gene, CDR1 is SGHTA and CDR2 is FQGNSA. The CDR3 loop spans 13 amino acids.

In this sample, this clone turned up a few times. V and J are TRBV10-3 and TRBJ1-6, with D perhaps matching TRBD1 (5 bases). Trimming shortened V by 3 bases and J by 9 bases, and 9 bases separated the two germline ends. The CDR3 length is 13 residues. Looked up from germline, CDR1 is ENHRY and CDR2 is SYGVKD. CDR3 bases: TGTGCCATCAGTGAACTCCAGGGTTCACCCCTCCACTTT. The encoded protein is CAISELQGSPLHF.

The chain couples TRBV6-5 to TRBJ1-3, with TRBD1 identical over 7 bases. CDR3 length equals 13 residues. Germline V lookup: CDR1 MNHEY, CDR2 SVGAGI. V was pared by 6 bases and J by 10 bases, with 9 bases of the junction left unmatched. The CDR3 sequence is CASSETGMRTIYF. The CDR3 DNA reads as TGTGCCAGCAGCGAGACAGGGATGAGGACCATATATTTT.

The chain links TRBV7-2 to TRBJ2-3; possible D gene TRBD2, 6 bases. V was clipped by 3 bases and J by 1 base, with 14 bases between them. This CDR3 has 16 residues. Germline-derived CDR1 and CDR2 are SGHTA and FQGNSA. The CDR3 loop reads CASSLTPGEGTDTQYF. The CDR3 region has the DNA TGTGCCAGCAGCTTGACACCGGGGGAAGGCACAGATACGCAGTATTTT.

This clone came up a few times. V and J are TRBV6-6 and TRBJ2-3; unclear D gene. The CDR3 extends over 15 amino acids. Trimming pared 2 bases from V and 1 base from J, leaving 10 bases between. Looked up from germline, CDR1 is MNHNY and CDR2 is SVGAGI (reference sequence). CDR3 protein: CASSYATDGTDTQYF. CDR3 bases: TGTGCCAGCAGTTACGCCACCGATGGCACAGATACGCAGTATTTT.

This clone has just a few counts. The chain recombines TRBV6-6 with TRBJ2-6; either TRBD1 or TRBD2 may supply D (5 bases each). The CDR3 is made up of 15 amino acids. The V end was cut by 2 bases, the J end by 2 bases, with 7 bases between. Germline CDR1 and CDR2: MNHNY and SVGAGI (reference sequence). This chain's CDR3 is CASSYMGAGANVLTF. CDR3 nucleotide sequence: TGTGCCAGCAGTTACATGGGGGCTGGGGCCAACGTCCTGACTTTC.

This chain links TRBV7-2 with TRBJ1-2; D gene ambiguous. The CDR3 has 14 residues. The V end was cut by 3 bases, the J end by 7 bases, with 15 bases between. Germline loops: CDR1 SGHTA, CDR2 FQGNSA. CDR3 bases: TGTGCCAGCAGCTTCGGGGTGGAGGAAAGTGGCTACACCTTC. This gives the protein CASSFGVEESGYTF.

Note on this clone: Other DNA sequences in the same sample also yield this CDR3. The rearrangement joins TRBV11-2 to TRBJ2-7, with 8 bases fitting TRBD1. CDR1 and CDR2 from the germline V gene are SGHAT and FQNNGV. V lost 3 bases to trimming and J lost 6 bases; unmatched junction nucleotides: 4. The CDR3 extends over 13 amino acids. CDR3 sequence (DNA): TGTGCCAGCAGCTTGGGACAGGTCGGCGAGCAGTACTTC. Its protein is CASSLGQVGEQYF.

This clone was counted between two and nine times. The chain is built from TRBV6-5 and TRBJ1-2; D not resolved. Germline V CDR1 and CDR2: MNHEY, SVGAGI. Trimming took 6 bases from V and 6 from J, leaving 14 bases between them. This CDR3 comprises 13 residues. CDR3: CASSPIKGDGYTF. The CDR3 coding sequence is TGTGCCAGCAGCCCGATAAAAGGCGATGGCTACACCTTC.

The chain links TRBV7-2 to TRBJ2-1; 9 bases line up with TRBD2. With 3 bases clipped from V and 8 bases from J, the junction kept 11 bases outside the gene matches. The CDR3 has 16 residues. CDR1 is SGHTA, CDR2 FQGNSA, per germline. CDR3 nucleotide sequence: TGTGCCAGCAGCTTCAGGCGACTAGCGGAATGGGATGAGCAGTTCTTC. Protein product: CASSFRRLAEWDEQFF.

V and J are TRBV5-1 and TRBJ2-4; D gene uncertain. The CDR3 extends over 14 amino acids. CDR1 and CDR2 from the germline V gene are SGHRS and YFSETQ. V was clipped by 2 bases and J by 0 bases, with 6 bases between them. The CDR3, as DNA: TGCGCCAGCAGCTTCGATCTAGCCAAAAACATTCAGTACTTC. Translation gives CASSFDLAKNIQYF.

This clone occurred a few times. In nucleotides, the CDR3 is TGTGCCAGCAGTGAAGAGGTCTTTGGCTACACCTTC. Residues: CASSEEVFGYTF. V usage is TRBV2 and J usage is TRBJ1-2; D ambiguous. V was trimmed by 1 base and J by 7 bases, leaving 7 bases between them. The length of the CDR3 is 12 residues. CDR1 and CDR2 from the germline V gene are SNHLY and FYNNEI.

This sequence joins TRBV7-2 and TRBJ2-1; 8 bases line up with TRBD2. Germline CDR1 reads SGHTA; CDR2 reads FQGNSA. V lost 5 bases, J lost 6 bases, and 9 bases stayed unmatched. The CDR3 has 15 amino acids. This CDR3 is CASSPWTSSGNEQFF. CDR3 nucleotides: TGTGCCAGCAGCCCCTGGACTAGCTCGGGCAATGAGCAGTTCTTC.

The rearrangement links TRBV7-9 to TRBJ2-7; D could derive from TRBD1 or TRBD2 (5 bases each). V was shortened by 1 base and J by 6 bases, with 10 bases between the two germline ends. Germline CDR1 reads SEHNR; CDR2 reads FQNEAQ (reference sequence). The CDR3 totals 13 residues. In DNA form, the CDR3 reads TGTGCCAGCAGCTTAGGGGACGCGAGCGAGCAGTACTTC. The encoded protein is CASSLGDASEQYF.

In its sample, this clone was seen a few times. The V call is TRBV2, the J call TRBJ1-6; D uncertain. The CDR3 has 16 amino acids. In germline, CDR1 is SNHLY, CDR2 FYNNEI. Trimming removed 7 bases at V and 7 bases at J, with 20 bases between. Here the CDR3 reads CASISGSRVGNSPLHF. In nucleotides, the CDR3 is TGTGCCAGCATCAGTGGCTCTCGCGTGGGGAATTCACCCCTCCACTTT.

The V gene is TRBV15, the J gene TRBJ1-5; D not resolved. The germline V gene has CDR1 LNHNV and CDR2 YYDKDF (reference sequence). V lost 1 base, J lost 5 bases, and 3 bases lay in between. This CDR3 is built from 12 residues. DNA of the CDR3: TGTGCCACCAGCAGAGGGGATCAGCCCCAGCATTTT. It is translated as CATSRGDQPQHF.

The rearrangement links TRBV28 to TRBJ2-5; 9 positions match TRBD2. The germline V gene has CDR1 MDHEN and CDR2 SYDVKM. Trimming cost V 6 bases and J 3 bases; bases outside gene matches: 8. This CDR3 is 15 amino acids long. CDR3 DNA: TGTGCCAGCAGGGGTCCGGGACTAGCCGAAGAGACCCAGTACTTC. Its protein product is CASRGPGLAEETQYF.

This clone was observed a handful of times. This chain joins TRBV7-9 and TRBJ2-1; D may match TRBD1 or TRBD2 (6 bases each). Germline-derived CDR1 and CDR2 are SEHNR and FQNEAQ (reference sequence). The CDR3 covers 13 residues. Trimming pared 0 bases from V and 9 bases from J, leaving 9 bases between. The DNA for the CDR3 is TGTGCCAGCAGCTTAGCTGGAGGGGGTGAGCAGTTCTTC. This encodes CASSLAGGGEQFF.

The rearrangement links TRBV10-3 to TRBJ1-2, with 10 positions matching TRBD1. Trimming cost V 3 bases and J 6 bases; bases outside gene matches: 10. The CDR3 loop spans 16 amino acids. CDR1 is ENHRY, CDR2 SYGVKD, per germline. As DNA, the CDR3 is TGTGCCATCAGTGACTCTACGCGGGGGACAGGGGATGGCTACACCTTC. This translates into CAISDSTRGTGDGYTF.

In the case of this clone: A read error is the likely source, as a far larger clone sits one nucleotide away. Distinct nucleotide sequences in the sample also encode this CDR3. The rearrangement joins TRBV28 to TRBJ1-2; no definite D call. This CDR3 region has 11 residues. Per the germline V gene, CDR1 is MDHEN and CDR2 is SYDVKM. Trimming took 7 bases from V and 2 from J, leaving 5 bases between them. CDR3 loop: CASTANYGYTF. The DNA of the CDR3 is TGTGCCAGCACGGCCAACTATGGCTACACCTTC.